This T cell receptor (beta chain) was captured in a study of blood T cell repertoires in COVID-19. Study overall: Both acute and convalescent COVID-19 samples were obtained from the United States, Italy and Spain.

Looked up from germline, CDR1 is MNHNY and CDR2 is SVGAGI (reference sequence). CDR3 length equals 14 residues. Between the trimmed V and J ends, which lost 2 bases and 1 base, there was a span of 8 bases. Only in-frame clones appear in the TCRdb table, and some are missing; sequencing was by immunoSEQ multiplex PCR. The sample includes 120,000 to 150,000 clones, around 84% seen only once; the top ten take roughly 2.7%. This clone came up a few times. The rearrangement joins TRBV6-6 to TRBJ1-1; no clear D gene. The source of this sequence is a human donor with acute or convalescent COVID-19. The donor label of this sample is uncertain. Sequencing used peripheral blood. In DNA form, the CDR3 reads TGTGCCAGCAGTTACACGGGGTGGAACACTGAAGCTTTCTTT. Translated: CASSYTGWNTEAFF.